The clone carrying this T cell receptor (beta chain) showed up just a few times. Antigen unknown. This PCR relied on a set of 60 Vbeta primers and 13 Jbeta primers. Sequencing was performed with immunoSEQ multiplex PCR; in TCRdb, only in-frame clones are kept and a portion is missing. The sample yields some 150,000 clones, about four fifths seen once. The data are from a study of cytomegalovirus exposure and HLA in healthy donors. Regarding the study as a whole: Roughly uniform sequencing depth across donors was assumed, possibly incorrectly.

Germline CDR1 and CDR2: LNHNV and YYDKDF (reference sequence). V lost 6 bases, J lost 14 bases, and 11 bases stayed unmatched. The CDR3 is made up of 14 amino acids. The sample consisted of PBMCs. The TCR originated in a middle-aged man in good health and CMV-seropositive. The rearrangement links TRBV15 to TRBJ1-6; 9 nucleotides match TRBD1. The CDR3, as DNA: TGTGCCACCAGACCGGGACAGGGCAGAGGTACCCTCCACTTT. Translating gives CATRPGQGRGTLHF.